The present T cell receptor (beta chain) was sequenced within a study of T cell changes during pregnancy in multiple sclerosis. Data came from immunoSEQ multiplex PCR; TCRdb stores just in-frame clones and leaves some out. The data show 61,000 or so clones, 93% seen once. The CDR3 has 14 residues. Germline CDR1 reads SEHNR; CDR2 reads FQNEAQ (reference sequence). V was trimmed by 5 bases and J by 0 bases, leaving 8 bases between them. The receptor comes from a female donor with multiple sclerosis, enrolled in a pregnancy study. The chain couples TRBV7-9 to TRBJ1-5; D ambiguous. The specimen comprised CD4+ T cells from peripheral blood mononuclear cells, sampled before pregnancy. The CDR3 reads CASSPDISNQPQHF. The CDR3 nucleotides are TGTGCCAGCAGCCCCGACATTAGCAATCAGCCCCAGCATTTT.